The 28 T cell receptor beta chains below were found in one sample sequenced in a study of preoperative IRX-2 immunotherapy in early breast cancer. Only in-frame clones appear in the TCRdb table, and some are missing; sequencing was by immunoSEQ multiplex PCR. Seen here are about 23,000 clones, approximately 95% observed once, and the top ten hold roughly 17%. Noted treatment: preoperative locoregional IRX-2 cytokine immunotherapy. The sequences come from tumor tissue, collected after IRX-2 immunotherapy. Receptors originate from a human donor with breast cancer.

The chain combines TRBV4-3 with TRBJ2-3; no firm D call. Germline loops: CDR1 LGHNA, CDR2 YSLEER. CDR3 length equals 14 residues. The V gene lost 3 bases and the J gene lost 2 bases, with 9 bases spanning the gap. In DNA form, the CDR3 reads TGCGCCAGCAGCCAGGCACAGCTCACAGATACGCAGTATTTT. It yields the protein CASSQAQLTDTQYF.

V is TRBV30 and J is TRBJ1-5; tentative D call: TRBD1 (6 bases). This CDR3 comprises 13 residues. The germline V gene encodes CDR1 GTSNPN and CDR2 SVGIG (reference sequence). With 5 bases removed from V and 5 bases from J, the gap between germline ends came to 13 bases. The CDR3 bases are TGTGCCTGGGGTGGGGGGCGCGATCAGCCCCAGCATTTT. Translated, it gives CAWGGGRDQPQHF. Based on the CDR3 plus reference TRBV30 and TRBJ1-5, the full variable domain is SQTIHQWPATLVQPVGSPLSLECTVEGTSNPNLYWYRQAAGRGLQLLFYSVGIGQISSEVPQNLSASRPQDRQFILSSKKLLLSDSGFYLCAWGGGRDQPQHFGDGTRLSIL.

V usage is TRBV6-6 and J usage is TRBJ2-7; D is undetermined. Germline V gene lookup returns CDR1 MNHNY and CDR2 SVGAGI (reference sequence). Trimming shortened V by 1 base and J by 7 bases, and 11 bases separated the two germline ends. This CDR3 spans 13 amino acids. The CDR3 sequence is CASSYLRGNEQYF. The DNA for the CDR3 is TGTGCCAGCAGTTACTTGCGTGGGAATGAGCAGTACTTC.

V and J are TRBV27 and TRBJ2-7; 11 nucleotides line up with TRBD1. The length of the CDR3 is 14 residues. The V segment lost 9 bases and the J segment 3 bases; nucleotides outside the gene matches: 7. CDR1 and CDR2 (germline): MNHEY, SMNVEV (reference sequence). CDR3 sequence reads: CASKTGTGGYEQYF. CDR3 nucleotide sequence: TGTGCCAGTAAAACCGGGACAGGGGGCTACGAGCAGTACTTC.

This clone was seen a few times. The rearrangement links TRBV6-1 to TRBJ2-6; no definite D call. V gave up 2 bases and J gave up 0 bases, with 5 bases separating them. The germline gives CDR1 MNHNS, CDR2 SASEGT. The CDR3 consists of 15 residues. CDR3 sequence: CASSESSSGANVLTF. The CDR3 coding sequence is TGTGCCAGCAGTGAATCAAGCTCTGGGGCCAACGTCCTGACTTTC.

This chain uses TRBV27 with TRBJ1-1; a possible D gene is TRBD1 (5 bases). The CDR3 contains 14 residues. Germline CDR1 is MNHEY and CDR2 is SMNVEV (reference sequence). V was cut by 6 bases and J by 4 bases, with 15 bases left in between. The CDR3 sequence is CASSFNPGGTEAFF. In DNA, the CDR3 is TGTGCCAGCAGCTTCAATCCTGGGGGCACTGAAGCTTTCTTT.

The DNA of the CDR3 is TGCGCCAGCAGCTTGAGAGGGGAAGAGACCCAGTACTTC. It codes for CASSLRGEETQYF. V usage is TRBV5-1 and J usage is TRBJ2-5, with D perhaps matching TRBD1 or TRBD2 (5 bases each). The V gene's germline CDR1 is SGHRS and CDR2 YFSETQ. The CDR3 spans 13 residues. V lost 1 base and J 3 bases, leaving 7 bases between the germline ends.

Sample share makes this clone medium-sized. The chain recombines TRBV6-5 with TRBJ2-3, with a tentative D call TRBD2 (6 bases). CDR1 is MNHEY, CDR2 SVGAGI, per germline. The CDR3 sequence is 15 residues long. The V end was cut by 6 bases, the J end by 8 bases, with 21 bases between. This CDR3 is CASSRGVGIGVTQYF. CDR3 nucleotides: TGTGCCAGCAGCCGCGGGGTGGGGATCGGGGTTACGCAGTATTTT.

The gene calls are TRBV7-9 and TRBJ2-7; weak D call: TRBD2 (6 bases). CDR1 and CDR2 from the germline V gene are SEHNR and FQNEAQ (reference sequence). There are 16 residues in the CDR3. V was shortened by 5 bases and J by 2 bases, with 19 bases between the two germline ends. The CDR3 DNA follows: TGTGCCAGCAGCGAATCCAGCGGGTTTTTCACCTACGAGCAGTACTTC. This codes for CASSESSGFFTYEQYF.

The rearrangement links TRBV6-5 to TRBJ2-5; D gene unclear. The CDR3 has 11 amino acids. Per the germline V gene, CDR1 is MNHEY and CDR2 is SVGAGI. Trimming pared 7 bases from V and 4 bases from J, leaving 7 bases between. The CDR3 is CASKGAETQYF. CDR3 bases: TGTGCCAGCAAGGGCGCAGAGACCCAGTACTTC.

This chain uses TRBV19 with TRBJ2-5, with D tentatively TRBD2 (7 bases). V was clipped by 5 bases and J by 4 bases, with 14 bases between them. The CDR3 sequence is 14 residues long. Germline V gene sequence: CDR1 LNHDA, CDR2 SQIVND (reference sequence). The CDR3 coding sequence is TGTGCCAGTAGTTCCCTCGGGGGGCCAGAGACCCAGTACTTC. Translating gives CASSSLGGPETQYF.

The J gene is TRBJ1-3, the V gene TRBV7-9; perhaps TRBD1 as D (6 bases). V dropped 5 bases and J dropped 4 bases, with 15 bases sitting between them. The germline V gene encodes CDR1 SEHNR and CDR2 FQNEAQ (reference sequence). The length of the CDR3 is 15 residues. CDR3 sequence reads: CASSPNRVSGNTIYF. The DNA for the CDR3 is TGTGCCAGCAGCCCCAACAGGGTATCCGGAAACACCATATATTTT. Together with reference TRBV7-9 and TRBJ1-3, the CDR3 gives the full variable domain: DTGVSQNPRHKITKRGQNVTFRCDPISEHNRLYWYRQTLGQGPEFLTYFQNEAQLEKSRLLSDRFSAERPKGSFSTLEIQRTEQGDSAMYLCASSPNRVSGNTIYFGEGSWLTVV.

The rearrangement links TRBV6-5 to TRBJ1-1, with unresolved D. Trimming left V 0 bases short and J 0 bases short, with 8 bases between. The CDR3 totals 15 residues. Germline values: CDR1 MNHEY, CDR2 SVGAGI. The CDR3 is CASSYSISMNTEAFF. CDR3 DNA: TGTGCCAGCAGTTACTCGATCTCCATGAACACTGAAGCTTTCTTT.

This clone was observed once. The CDR3 bases are TGTGCCAGCAGTTTGCCGGGAAACACCATATATTTT. Its translation is CASSLPGNTIYF. This sequence joins TRBV28 and TRBJ1-3; no clear D gene. The CDR3 loop spans 12 amino acids. V shed 3 bases and J shed 4 bases, with 4 bases lying between them. Germline loops: CDR1 MDHEN, CDR2 SYDVKM.

The chain couples TRBV4-1 to TRBJ1-5; unclear D gene. CDR3 length: 16 amino acids. The germline V and J ends were trimmed by 1 base and 5 bases, with 15 bases remaining between them. CDR1 is MGHRA and CDR2 is YSYEKL in the germline V gene. The CDR3 region has the DNA TGCGCCAGCAGCCAAGGGTCAGGCATCAGGCATCAGCCCCAGCATTTT. It specifies CASSQGSGIRHQPQHF.

V is TRBV6-1 and J is TRBJ1-2, with D hard to call. The germline V and J ends were trimmed by 3 bases and 4 bases, with 12 bases remaining between them. The CDR3 sequence is 14 residues long. The germline V gene has CDR1 MNHNS and CDR2 SASEGT. The CDR3 protein is CASSDSRMAYGYTF. CDR3 DNA sequence: TGTGCCAGCAGTGACAGCCGTATGGCCTATGGCTACACCTTC.

The rearrangement uses TRBV30 and TRBJ1-2; weak D call: TRBD1 (5 bases). Per germline, CDR1 GTSNPN and CDR2 SVGIG (reference sequence). The CDR3 sequence is 11 residues long. Trimming removed 5 bases at V and 4 bases at J, with 8 bases between. The CDR3 reads CAWGTSYGYTF. The CDR3 nucleotides read TGTGCCTGGGGGACTAGCTATGGCTACACCTTC.

The V gene is TRBV5-4, the J gene TRBJ1-1, with TRBD1 as a possible D gene (5 bases). The V end lost 2 bases, the J end lost 4 bases, and 15 bases lay between the germline ends. Germline-derived CDR1 and CDR2 are SGHNT and YYREEE (reference sequence). The CDR3 consists of 15 residues. CDR3: CASSFFGDRGTEAFF. CDR3 sequence (DNA): TGTGCCAGCAGCTTTTTCGGGGACCGCGGCACTGAAGCTTTCTTT.

The V call is TRBV29-1, the J call TRBJ1-2; 7 bases are shared with TRBD1. The CDR3 spans 13 residues. Germline lookup yields CDR1 SQVTM and CDR2 ANQGSEA. With V trimmed by 6 bases and J by 4 bases, 8 bases remained unmatched. CDR3 nucleotide sequence: TGCAGCGTGGGACAGCAAATATCCTATGGCTACACCTTC. Its protein is CSVGQQISYGYTF.

The chain recombines TRBV18 with TRBJ2-3; 7 nucleotides align to TRBD2. V lost 5 bases and J lost 2; bases outside the gene matches: 7. The CDR3 is 15 residues long. The germline CDR1 and CDR2 sequences are KGHSH and LQKENI. The CDR3 region is CASSNLGGVTDTQYF. DNA of the CDR3: TGTGCCAGCTCAAACCTTGGGGGGGTCACAGATACGCAGTATTTT.

The chain uses TRBV23-1 and TRBJ2-1, with TRBD1 matching 11 bases. TRBV23-1 is known as an ORF, though its function is uncertain. With 6 bases clipped from V and 7 bases from J, the junction kept 8 bases outside the gene matches. The CDR3 covers 15 residues. CDR3 loop: CASSNRDRGENEQFF. In DNA form, the CDR3 reads TGCGCCAGCAGCAACCGGGACAGGGGGGAAAATGAGCAGTTCTTC.

This rearrangement joins TRBV6-6 to TRBJ1-1; D is undetermined. Germline CDR1 reads MNHNY; CDR2 reads SVGAGI (reference sequence). CDR3 size: 11 residues. V lost 10 bases and J 0 bases, leaving 6 bases between the germline ends. The CDR3 is CATRMNTEAFF. In DNA form, the CDR3 reads TGTGCCACCAGGATGAACACTGAAGCTTTCTTT.

The gene calls are TRBV5-4 and TRBJ1-4, with a weak D call TRBD1 (6 bases). V was trimmed by 4 bases and J by 5 bases, leaving 15 bases between them. Germline loops: CDR1 SGHNT, CDR2 YYREEE (reference sequence). CDR3 length: 15 residues. CDR3: CASSPGQIANEKLFF. The CDR3 DNA sequence: TGTGCCAGCAGCCCAGGACAGATCGCGAATGAAAAACTGTTTTTT.

The CDR3 loop reads CATGRDMIWTEAFF. The DNA for the CDR3 is TGTGCCACGGGAAGGGACATGATTTGGACTGAAGCTTTCTTT. V is TRBV7-9 and J is TRBJ1-1; possible D gene TRBD1, 6 bases. There are 14 residues in the CDR3. Germline V gene lookup returns CDR1 SEHNR and CDR2 FQNEAQ (reference sequence). Trimming shortened V by 10 bases and J by 5 bases, and 20 bases separated the two germline ends.

This chain connects TRBV4-1 to TRBJ2-5, with D uncertain. Trimming took 2 bases from V and 2 from J, leaving 0 bases between them. Per germline, CDR1 MGHRA and CDR2 YSYEKL. The CDR3 is 11 amino acids. Here the CDR3 DNA reads TGCGCCAGCAGCCAACAAGAGACCCAGTACTTC. Translation gives CASSQQETQYF.

The CDR3 DNA follows: TGTGCCAGCAGCTTAGCCCACAGGGATGATACGCAGTATTTT. Protein: CASSLAHRDDTQYF. The rearrangement joins TRBV7-2 to TRBJ2-3, with D possibly TRBD1 on 6 matching bases. This CDR3 spans 14 amino acids. Germline values: CDR1 SGHTA, CDR2 FQGNSA. Trimming took off 0 bases at V and 6 bases at J, with 10 bases between the two ends.

J is TRBJ2-1 and V is TRBV4-3; 9 bases align to TRBD1. Germline V gene sequence: CDR1 LGHNA, CDR2 YSLEER. This CDR3 has 16 residues. V shed 4 bases, J shed 2 bases, and the junction held 6 bases outside the gene matches. The CDR3 DNA reads TGCGCCAGCAGCCCGCTCGGACAGGGGACCTACAATGAGCAGTTCTTC. Its protein product is CASSPLGQGTYNEQFF.

This rearrangement joins TRBV6-5 to TRBJ1-5; D possibly corresponds to TRBD1 (6 bases). Germline CDR1 and CDR2: MNHEY and SVGAGI. Trimming took off 6 bases at V and 2 bases at J, with 14 bases between the two ends. The CDR3 runs to 15 residues. The CDR3 here is CASSSQGYGNQPQHF. CDR3 in DNA: TGTGCCAGCAGCTCCCAGGGGTATGGCAATCAGCCCCAGCATTTT.